Each of the 27 T cell receptor beta chains below was sequenced from the same sample in a study of blood T cell repertoires in COVID-19. Clones were sequenced by immunoSEQ multiplex PCR, and TCRdb holds only the in-frame ones, with some missing. The sample comprises about 220,000 clones, around 85% of which are singletons, and approximately 1.2% rests with the top ten. What was sequenced was PBMCs or T cells enriched from blood (not recorded which). Receptors were obtained from a woman between 40 and 50 years old with acute COVID-19.

The genes are TRBV7-6 and TRBJ1-6; the D is unclear. The CDR3 contains 15 residues. The V end lost 1 base, the J end lost 7 bases, and 11 bases lay between the germline ends. Germline assignment: CDR1 SGHVS and CDR2 FNYEAQ. This CDR3 is CASSLGPVNNSPLHF. CDR3 DNA sequence: TGTGCCAGCAGCTTAGGCCCGGTTAACAATTCACCCCTCCACTTT.

The rearrangement uses TRBV7-2 and TRBJ1-2; the D gene is possibly TRBD1 (5 bases). Trimming cost V 2 bases and J 0 bases, with 16 bases left between them. This CDR3 has 17 residues. Germline CDR1 is SGHTA and CDR2 is FQGNSA. CDR3 sequence reads: CASSLPAGRRANYGYTF. The CDR3 coding sequence is TGTGCCAGCAGCTTACCCGCAGGGAGGAGGGCTAACTATGGCTACACCTTC.

The chain employs TRBV3-1 (or the pseudogene TRBV3-2) and TRBJ1-5; D remains unclear. This CDR3 region has 15 residues. Germline CDR1 reads LGHDT; CDR2 reads YNNKEL (reference sequence). Trimming removed 0 bases at V and 4 bases at J, with 10 bases between. CDR3 DNA: TGTGCCAGCAGCCAAGATTTCCAGGTTAATCAGCCCCAGCATTTT. Amino acid sequence: CASSQDFQVNQPQHF.

V is TRBV28 and J is TRBJ2-7, with TRBD1 matching 7 bases. Germline CDR1 reads MDHEN; CDR2 reads SYDVKM. Trimming cost V 6 bases and J 3 bases; bases outside gene matches: 11. The CDR3 contains 15 residues. CDR3 DNA: TGTGCCAGCAGCCGAAGACGGCAGGGGGTCTACGAGCAGTACTTC. Encoded protein: CASSRRRQGVYEQYF.

The rearrangement links TRBV19 to TRBJ1-5; D unresolved. The CDR3 has 14 amino acids. CDR1 and CDR2 (germline): LNHDA, SQIVND (reference sequence). V lost 4 bases to trimming and J lost 0 bases, with 7 bases between them. This chain's CDR3 is CASSTDYSNQPQHF. CDR3 bases: TGTGCCAGTAGTACAGACTATAGCAATCAGCCCCAGCATTTT.

The V and J genes are TRBV7-9 and TRBJ2-5, with D hard to call. Trimming removed 3 bases at V and 2 bases at J, with 10 bases between. The germline V gene encodes CDR1 SEHNR and CDR2 FQNEAQ (reference sequence). This CDR3 has 14 residues. The CDR3 reads CASSFPSGQETQYF. CDR3 DNA: TGTGCCAGCAGCTTCCCATCCGGGCAAGAGACCCAGTACTTC. The complete variable domain, with remaining parts taken from reference TRBV7-9 and TRBJ2-5, reads DTGVSQNPRHKITKRGQNVTFRCDPISEHNRLYWYRQTLGQGPEFLTYFQNEAQLEKSRLLSDRFSAERPKGSFSTLEIQRTEQGDSAMYLCASSFPSGQETQYFGPGTRLLVL.

This rearrangement joins TRBV28 to TRBJ2-5; TRBD2 matches at 12 bases. The CDR3 contains 15 residues. Germline V lookup: CDR1 MDHEN, CDR2 SYDVKM. V was pared by 5 bases and J by 5 bases, with 6 bases of the junction left unmatched. This chain's CDR3 is CASSRLAGVDETQYF. DNA of the CDR3: TGTGCCAGCAGTAGACTAGCGGGAGTGGATGAGACCCAGTACTTC.

There are a few counts of this clone. The chain has TRBV5-6 and TRBJ1-2, with 9 nucleotides matching TRBD1. The CDR3 consists of 19 residues. Germline CDR1 reads SGHDT; CDR2 reads YYEEEE. With V trimmed by 7 bases and J by 7 bases, 26 bases remained unmatched. Here the CDR3 DNA reads TGTGCCAGCTCGCTGGACGGGACAGGGTTCGCGACATCGGCGAGTGGCTACACCTTC. It codes for CASSLDGTGFATSASGYTF.

This chain connects TRBV28 to TRBJ2-2, with a possible D match to TRBD1 (5 bases). V lost 5 bases, J lost 5 bases, and 15 bases lay in between. Germline V gives CDR1 MDHEN, CDR2 SYDVKM. CDR3 length: 15 residues. The CDR3 is CASSGRLRATGELFF. The CDR3 DNA follows: TGTGCCAGCAGTGGGCGGCTCAGGGCGACCGGGGAGCTGTTTTTT.

The rearrangement joins TRBV7-9 to TRBJ1-6; D is undetermined. Germline CDR1 is SEHNR and CDR2 is FQNEAQ (reference sequence). CDR3 length equals 12 residues. V was trimmed by 3 bases and J by 8 bases, leaving 5 bases between them. The CDR3, as DNA: TGTGCCAGCAGCTTTAGTGATTCACCCCTCCACTTT. This gives the protein CASSFSDSPLHF. Combining the CDR3 with reference TRBV7-9 and TRBJ1-6 gives the whole variable domain DTGVSQNPRHKITKRGQNVTFRCDPISEHNRLYWYRQTLGQGPEFLTYFQNEAQLEKSRLLSDRFSAERPKGSFSTLEIQRTEQGDSAMYLCASSFSDSPLHFGNGTRLTVT.

This clone was counted between two and nine times. Other DNA sequences of this sample code for an identical CDR3. The chain recombines TRBV5-1 with TRBJ2-2, with 10 positions matching TRBD1. CDR1 is SGHRS and CDR2 is YFSETQ in the germline V gene. The CDR3 is made up of 15 amino acids. V trimming: 2 bases; J trimming: 4 bases; junction bases outside the gene matches: 2. CDR3 residues: CASSLGQGGTGELFF. The CDR3 coding sequence is TGCGCCAGCAGCTTAGGACAGGGGGGCACCGGGGAGCTGTTTTTT.

The rearrangement links TRBV7-9 to TRBJ1-6; 7 bases match TRBD1. With 5 bases clipped from V and 8 bases from J, the junction kept 6 bases outside the gene matches. Germline CDR1 is SEHNR and CDR2 is FQNEAQ (reference sequence). CDR3 length: 14 amino acids. CDR3 DNA: TGTGCCAGCAGCCTGGGACAGACCGATTCACCCCTCCACTTT. Translating it yields CASSLGQTDSPLHF.

The chain has TRBV5-1 and TRBJ2-1; 9 bases match TRBD2. Trimming removed 3 bases from V and 4 bases from J; junction bases left unmatched: 5. The germline V gene encodes CDR1 SGHRS and CDR2 YFSETQ. The CDR3 length is 15 residues. In nucleotides, the CDR3 is TGCGCCAGCAGCTACGGACTAGCGCAATACAATGAGCAGTTCTTC. Protein sequence: CASSYGLAQYNEQFF. Variable domain in full (rest from reference TRBV5-1 and TRBJ2-1): KAGVTQTPRYLIKTRGQQVTLSCSPISGHRSVSWYQQTPGQGLQFLFEYFSETQRNKGNFPGRFSGRQFSNSRSEMNVSTLELGDSALYLCASSYGLAQYNEQFFGPGTRLTVL.

This clone has a handful of counts. The chain employs TRBV12-5 and TRBJ2-2; maybe TRBD1 (6 bases). Germline CDR1 LGHNT, CDR2 FRNRAP. The CDR3 is 12 amino acids. Between the trimmed V and J ends, which lost 7 bases and 7 bases, there was a span of 10 bases. The CDR3 region is CASAQGGGELFF. For the CDR3, the DNA is TGTGCTAGTGCACAGGGCGGCGGGGAGCTGTTTTTT.

This sequence joins TRBV20-1 and TRBJ2-1; a weak D match, TRBD2 (7 bases). Germline values: CDR1 DFQATT, CDR2 SNEGSKA (reference sequence). The CDR3 runs 16 residues. V was shortened by 3 bases and J by 5 bases, with 20 bases between the two germline ends. The DNA of the CDR3 is TGCAGTGCTAGTATCCCCAGGCGGGGGACAAACAATGAGCAGTTCTTC. Residues: CSASIPRRGTNNEQFF.

There are a few counts of this clone. V usage is TRBV6-5 and J usage is TRBJ1-5; TRBD1 agrees at 7 bases. The V gene's germline CDR1 is MNHEY and CDR2 SVGAGI. The J segment lost 2 bases and the V segment lost 6 bases, leaving 7 bases of the junction unmatched. CDR3 length: 15 amino acids. CDR3 in amino acids: CASRPTGSGNQPQHF. In DNA, the CDR3 is TGTGCCAGCAGACCGACAGGGTCTGGCAATCAGCCCCAGCATTTT.

The rearrangement uses TRBV4-1 and TRBJ1-4; D gene unclear. This CDR3 has 12 amino acids. Germline CDR1 is MGHRA and CDR2 is YSYEKL. Trimming cost V 0 bases and J 13 bases, with 9 bases left between them. The CDR3 coding sequence is TGCGCCAGCAGCCAAGACCGCTTTAGACTGTTTTTT. It yields the protein CASSQDRFRLFF.

The J gene is TRBJ2-3, the V gene TRBV10-2; maybe TRBD1 (5 bases). The V and J ends lost 0 bases and 3 bases respectively, with 10 bases between them. Germline V gives CDR1 WSHSY, CDR2 SAAADI. The CDR3 runs 15 residues. This chain's CDR3 is CASSESGRATDTQYF. CDR3 DNA: TGCGCCAGCAGTGAGTCGGGCAGGGCGACAGATACGCAGTATTTT.

The chain links TRBV12-3 or TRBV12-4 to TRBJ1-2; 7 bases map to TRBD1. This CDR3 is built from 13 residues. The junction had 1 base not matched to a gene; V was cut back by 5 bases and J by 1 base. The CDR3 is CASSNRGNYGYTF. In nucleotides, the CDR3 is TGTGCCAGCAGTAACAGGGGTAACTATGGCTACACCTTC.

The chain has TRBV2 and TRBJ1-1; weak D call: TRBD1 (5 bases). Germline lookup yields CDR1 SNHLY and CDR2 FYNNEI. The CDR3 has 15 amino acids. The germline V and J ends were trimmed by 4 bases and 0 bases, with 12 bases remaining between them. The CDR3 DNA reads as TGTGCCAGCAGTGCCAGGGCGGGACTGAACACTGAAGCTTTCTTT. Protein: CASSARAGLNTEAFF.

The chain employs TRBV9 and TRBJ2-3; D is undetermined. CDR1 and CDR2 (germline): SGDLS, YYNGEE. There are 15 residues in the CDR3. Trimming shortened V by 0 bases and J by 4 bases, and 12 bases separated the two germline ends. CDR3 bases: TGTGCCAGCAGCGTAGGCAACAGCTTTGCAGATACGCAGTATTTT. Amino acid sequence: CASSVGNSFADTQYF. The variable domain in full, with the rest retrieved from reference TRBV9 and TRBJ2-3, is DSGVTQTPKHLITATGQRVTLRCSPRSGDLSVYWYQQSLDQGLQFLIQYYNGEERAKGNILERFSAQQFPDLHSELNLSSLELGDSALYFCASSVGNSFADTQYFGPGTRLTVL.

J is TRBJ2-5 and V is TRBV5-4; TRBD1 aligns across 7 bases. The CDR3 runs to 15 residues. V trimming: 0 bases; J trimming: 5 bases; junction bases outside the gene matches: 7. CDR1 SGHNT and CDR2 YYREEE come from the germline V gene (reference sequence). In DNA form, the CDR3 reads TGTGCCAGCAGCTTGGCGACAGGGACCTGGGAGACCCAGTACTTC. Protein: CASSLATGTWETQYF.

The rearrangement joins TRBV9 to TRBJ2-3; no reliable D call. CDR1 and CDR2 from the germline V gene are SGDLS and YYNGEE. The CDR3 covers 13 residues. The V end was cut by 3 bases, the J end by 7 bases, with 12 bases between. Written as DNA, the CDR3 is TGTGCCAGCAGCGCCTCCTTACTAAATACGCAGTATTTT. This sequence encodes CASSASLLNTQYF.

This clone was recorded at least ten times. This chain uses TRBV19 with TRBJ2-7; 9 positions agree with TRBD1. The length of the CDR3 is 14 residues. V was clipped by 3 bases and J by 5 bases; unmatched bases: 5. Germline V CDR1 and CDR2: LNHDA, SQIVND (reference sequence). CDR3: CASSIRDRDDEQYF. CDR3 in DNA: TGTGCCAGTAGTATTCGGGACAGGGATGACGAGCAGTACTTC.

The genes are TRBV2 and TRBJ2-7; D possibly corresponds to TRBD1 (5 bases). Deletions cut 6 bases from V and 4 bases from J, with 10 bases between. The CDR3 is made up of 12 amino acids. Germline CDR1 and CDR2: SNHLY and FYNNEI. The CDR3 nucleotides read TGTGCCAGCAGCAAGGGGAAGTACGAGCAGTACTTC. It specifies CASSKGKYEQYF.

CDR3 sequence reads: CASGTGVGDEQFF. In nucleotides, the CDR3 is TGTGCCTCAGGGACAGGGGTCGGCGATGAGCAGTTCTTC. V and J are TRBV15 and TRBJ2-1; 10 bases fit TRBD1. Trimming removed 11 bases from V and 8 bases from J; junction bases left unmatched: 9. CDR3 length: 13 amino acids. Germline values: CDR1 LNHNV, CDR2 YYDKDF (reference sequence).

This rearrangement joins TRBV15 to TRBJ1-2, with D perhaps matching TRBD1 (6 bases). V lost 5 bases and J lost 4, with 14 bases in between. Germline values: CDR1 LNHNV, CDR2 YYDKDF (reference sequence). This CDR3 contains 14 residues. The CDR3 nucleotides read TGTGCCACCAGCGCCGACCTGACAGGCTATGGCTACACCTTC. Amino acids: CATSADLTGYGYTF. Together with reference TRBV15 and TRBJ1-2, the CDR3 gives the full variable domain: DAMVIQNPRYQVTQFGKPVTLSCSQTLNHNVMYWYQQKSSQAPKLLFHYYDKDFNNEADTPDNFQSRRPNTSFCFLDIRSPGLGDTAMYLCATSADLTGYGYTFGSGTRLTVV.